Following are 4 T cell receptor beta chains from one sample sequenced in a study of T-cell reconstitution after alpha-beta-depleted transplantation in children (dated by TCRdb to about 2016). Preparation of the library involved PCR. TCRdb names Illumina HiSeq 2500 as the instrument used. TCR library preparation used molecular barcoding, with unique molecular identifiers applied to normalize quantification of the TCRbeta repertoire. In-frame beta chains were kept once TCRdb had trimmed the public reads at Q25 with fastp and called clones with MiXCR. Records with the same CDR3 protein are collapsed into one entry carrying the most frequent genes and DNA. Recorded for this sample are 200,000 to 250,000 distinct CDR3 sequences; just under 8.5% of them occurred a single time. The ten largest make up about 6.4% of the sample. The treatment or condition label of this sample denotes: allogeneic hematopoietic cell transplantation with graft depleted of TCRalphabeta T cells and CD19 B cells.

This sample comprised PBMCs, mostly from graft donor cells, obtained 180 days after TCRalphabeta/CD19-depleted stem cell transplant. The receptors originated from a male patient younger than 18 who had a stem cell transplant for acute lymphoblastic leukemia, so the T cells may come from the graft donor.

In its sample, this clonotype was seen many times. This chain uses TRBV7-9 with TRBJ2-1; D remains ambiguous. The germline CDR1 and CDR2 sequences are SEHNR and FQNEAQ (reference sequence). This CDR3 is built from 13 residues. V dropped 6 bases and J dropped 9 bases, with 15 bases sitting between them. CDR3 in amino acids: CASSYFQTGEQFF. The CDR3 coding sequence is TGTGCCAGCAGTTATTTCCAAACCGGTGAGCAGTTCTTC.

This clonotype was counted many times. V gene TRBV15 combines with J gene TRBJ1-5, with a possible D match to TRBD1 (5 bases). CDR3 size: 13 residues. Trimming shortened V by 0 bases and J by 14 bases, and 14 bases separated the two germline ends. In germline, CDR1 is LNHNV, CDR2 YYDKDF (reference sequence). CDR3 nucleotide sequence: TGTGCCACCAGCAGAGAATGGCGGGGACCAGAGCATTTT. Encoded protein: CATSREWRGPEHF.

This clonotype has a count of ten or more. This rearrangement joins TRBV13 to TRBJ2-7; 9 nucleotides line up with TRBD2. The CDR3 is 16 amino acids. The V gene's germline CDR1 is PRHDT and CDR2 FYEKMQ (reference sequence). J was trimmed by 3 bases and V by 0 bases; bases with no gene match: 6. Here the CDR3 DNA reads TGTGCCAGCAGCTTAGGTTCCAGCGGGAGGCTCTACGAGCAGTACTTC. Its translation is CASSLGSSGRLYEQYF.

At least ten counts were recorded for this clonotype. The V gene is TRBV6-5, the J gene TRBJ2-5; tentatively, D is TRBD1 (6 bases). V lost 6 bases and J lost 5, with 19 bases in between. This CDR3 region has 15 residues. Germline V gives CDR1 MNHEY, CDR2 SVGAGI. The DNA of the CDR3 is TGTGCCAGCAGAGGGTGGGGAACAGGGCTGGAGACCCAGTACTTC. It is translated as CASRGWGTGLETQYF.